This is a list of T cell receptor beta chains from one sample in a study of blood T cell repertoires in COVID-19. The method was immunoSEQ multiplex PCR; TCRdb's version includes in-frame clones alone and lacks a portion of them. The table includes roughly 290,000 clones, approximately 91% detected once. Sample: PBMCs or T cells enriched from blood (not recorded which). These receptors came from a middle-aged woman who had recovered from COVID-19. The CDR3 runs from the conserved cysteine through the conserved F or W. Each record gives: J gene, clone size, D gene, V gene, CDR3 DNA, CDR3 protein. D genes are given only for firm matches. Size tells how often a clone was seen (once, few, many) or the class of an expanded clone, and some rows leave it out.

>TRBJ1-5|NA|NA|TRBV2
TGTGCCAGCAGTGTGTCAAATCAGCCCCAGCATTTT
CASSVSNQPQHF
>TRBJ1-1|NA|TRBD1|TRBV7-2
TGTGCCAGCACCCGAGACAGGGGGCCGGAAGCTTTCTTT
CASTRDRGPEAFF
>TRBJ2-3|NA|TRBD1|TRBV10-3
TGTGCCACCGGGGACAGCTACACAGATACGCAGTATTTT
CATGDSYTDTQYF
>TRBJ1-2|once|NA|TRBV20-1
TGCAGTGCTAGTATAGGACAGAGCTATGGCTACACCTTC
CSASIGQSYGYTF
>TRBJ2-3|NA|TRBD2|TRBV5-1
TGCGCCAGCAGCTTGGAACCTAGCGGGAGCACAGATACGCAGTATTTT
CASSLEPSGSTDTQYF
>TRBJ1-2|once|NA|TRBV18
TGTGCCAGCTCACCACCCAGCGCTCAGTATGGCTACACCTTC
CASSPPSAQYGYTF
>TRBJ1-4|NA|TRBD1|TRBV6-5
TGTGCCAGCGAGAACAGGGGGCCGCGGGAAAAACTGTTTTTT
CASENRGPREKLFF
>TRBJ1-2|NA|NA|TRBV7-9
TGTGCCAGCAGCTTAGCCGGCAGGCCTAACTATGGCTACACCTTC
CASSLAGRPNYGYTF
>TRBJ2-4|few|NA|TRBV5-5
TGTGCCAGCAGCTTTCAGGGAAACATTCAGTACTTC
CASSFQGNIQYF
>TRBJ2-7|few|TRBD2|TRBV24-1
TGTGCCACCAGTGTTTTCTTAGGGAGGGACTCCTACGAGCAGTACTTC
CATSVFLGRDSYEQYF
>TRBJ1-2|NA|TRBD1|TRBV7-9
TGTGCCAGCAGCTCAGGGACAGGCGGCTACACCTTC
CASSSGTGGYTF
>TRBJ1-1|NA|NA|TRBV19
TGTGCCAGTATGTGGGTGGCGGACACTGAAGCTTTCTTT
CASMWVADTEAFF
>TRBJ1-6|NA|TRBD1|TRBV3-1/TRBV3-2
TGTGCCAGCAGCCTATCGGTAGGGGACAGGGCTGCCTATAATTCACCCCTCCACTTT
CASSLSVGDRAAYNSPLHF
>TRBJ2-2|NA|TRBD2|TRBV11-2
TGTGCCAGCAGCCGAGGGGGACTAGCGGAGTCCCGGTTCACCGGGGAGCTGTTTTTT
CASSRGGLAESRFTGELFF
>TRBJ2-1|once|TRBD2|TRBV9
TGTGCCAGCAGCGTAGCTGCACAGTCTAGCGGGTACAATGAGCAGTTCTTC
CASSVAAQSSGYNEQFF
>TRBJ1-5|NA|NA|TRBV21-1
TGTGCCAGCAGCAAAGCTTGGGACAGGGGCAATCAGCCCCAGCATTTT
CASSKAWDRGNQPQHF
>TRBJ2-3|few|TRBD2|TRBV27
TGTGCCAGCTCTCCTGCGGGACTAGCCGTCACAGATACGCAGTATTTT
CASSPAGLAVTDTQYF
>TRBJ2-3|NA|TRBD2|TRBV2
TGTGCCAGCAGCCTAGCGGGGGACACAGATACGCAGTATTTT
CASSLAGDTDTQYF
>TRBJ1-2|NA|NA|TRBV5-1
TGCGCCAGCAGCGAGAGAGGACAACACTATGGCTACACCTTC
CASSERGQHYGYTF
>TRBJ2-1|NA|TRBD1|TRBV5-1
TGCGCCAGCAGCAACCGGGACAGGGGTATCGATGAGCAGTTCTTC
CASSNRDRGIDEQFF
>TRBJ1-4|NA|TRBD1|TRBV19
TGTGCCAGTAGTATTAGCGGGACAGCAACTAATGAAAAACTGTTTTTT
CASSISGTATNEKLFF
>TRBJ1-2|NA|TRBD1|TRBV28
TGTGCCAGCAGTTCTACAGGGGGAAACTATGGCTACACCTTC
CASSSTGGNYGYTF
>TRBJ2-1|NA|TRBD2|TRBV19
TGTGCCAGTAGCGGACTAGCGGGAGTCTTCAATGAGCAGTTCTTC
CASSGLAGVFNEQFF
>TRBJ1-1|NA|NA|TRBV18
TGTGCCAGCTCGAAGGGGGACACTGAAGCTTTCTTT
CASSKGDTEAFF
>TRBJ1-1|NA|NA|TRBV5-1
TGCGCCAGCAGTCTAGGATGGAGCACTGAAGCTTTCTTT
CASSLGWSTEAFF
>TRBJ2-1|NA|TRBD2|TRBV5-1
TGCGCCAGCAGCTCCACGGGGGGACCCTACAATGAGCAGTTCTTC
CASSSTGGPYNEQFF
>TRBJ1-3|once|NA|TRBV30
TGTGCCTGGTCCAGGGTAATCGGAAACACCATATATTTT
CAWSRVIGNTIYF
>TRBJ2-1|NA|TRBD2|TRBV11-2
TGTGCCAGCAGCCCGCGGGCGGGCCGGCGGGAGGCCTGGAATGAGCAGTTCTTC
CASSPRAGRREAWNEQFF
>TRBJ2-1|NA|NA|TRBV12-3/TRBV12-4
TGTGCCAGCAGTTTCTCTAGCCGCAATGAGCAGTTCTTC
CASSFSSRNEQFF
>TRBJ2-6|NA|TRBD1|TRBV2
TGTGCCAGCATTTCCGGGACAGGGGCTGGGGCCAACGTCCTGACTTTC
CASISGTGAGANVLTF
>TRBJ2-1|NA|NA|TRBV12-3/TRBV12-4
TGTGCCAGCAGTTTAGCCGGGAGCGATGAGCAGTTCTTC
CASSLAGSDEQFF
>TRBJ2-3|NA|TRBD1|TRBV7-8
TGTGCCAGCAGCTTACGGGACAGGACCTCGGATACGCAGTATTTT
CASSLRDRTSDTQYF
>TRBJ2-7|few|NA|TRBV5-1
TGCGCCAGCAGCTTAAGTAACGATGCCGCTAACTACGAGCAGTACTTC
CASSLSNDAANYEQYF
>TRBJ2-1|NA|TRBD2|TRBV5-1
TGCGCCAGCAGCTTGGGGCTAGCGGGGCTTCCTTGGATCTTC
CASSLGLAGLPWIF
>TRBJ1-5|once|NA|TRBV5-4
TGTGCCAGCAGCCGAGACGGGAGCAATCAGCCCCAGCATTTT
CASSRDGSNQPQHF
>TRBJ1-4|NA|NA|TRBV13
TGTGCCAGCAGCTTAGGCCGGGGAAATGAAAAACTGTTTTTT
CASSLGRGNEKLFF
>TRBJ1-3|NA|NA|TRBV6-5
TGTGCCAGCAGTTACGGGGGGGGCTCTGGAAACACCATATATTTT
CASSYGGGSGNTIYF
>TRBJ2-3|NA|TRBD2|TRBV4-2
TGTGCCAGCAGCCAGGTACTAGCGGGGGGGGCAGATACGCAGTATTTT
CASSQVLAGGADTQYF
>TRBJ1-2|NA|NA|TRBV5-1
TGCGCCAGCAGCTTGGAGGGAGCGCGCTATGGCTACACCTTC
CASSLEGARYGYTF
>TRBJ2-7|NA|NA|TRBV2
TGTGCCAGCTATAACTACGGCACCCTCTCCTACGAGCAGTACTTC
CASYNYGTLSYEQYF
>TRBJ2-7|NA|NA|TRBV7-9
TGTGCCAGCAGCTTAGCGACCCGGGACGAGCAGTACTTC
CASSLATRDEQYF